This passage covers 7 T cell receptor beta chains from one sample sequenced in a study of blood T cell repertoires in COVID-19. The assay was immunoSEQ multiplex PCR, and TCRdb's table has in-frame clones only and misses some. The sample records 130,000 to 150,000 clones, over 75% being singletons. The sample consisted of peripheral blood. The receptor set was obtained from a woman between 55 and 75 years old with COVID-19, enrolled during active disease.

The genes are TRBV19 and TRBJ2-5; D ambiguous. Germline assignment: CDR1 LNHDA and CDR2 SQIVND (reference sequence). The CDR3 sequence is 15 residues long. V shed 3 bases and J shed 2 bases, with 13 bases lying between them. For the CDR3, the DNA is TGTGCCAGTAGTATTGGTCAGAGCAGGCAAGAGACCCAGTACTTC. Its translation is CASSIGQSRQETQYF.

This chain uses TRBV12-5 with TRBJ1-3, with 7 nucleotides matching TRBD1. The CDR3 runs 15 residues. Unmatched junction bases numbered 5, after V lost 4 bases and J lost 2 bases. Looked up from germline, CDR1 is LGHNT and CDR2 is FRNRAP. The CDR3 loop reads CASGSGTVAGNTIYF. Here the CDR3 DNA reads TGTGCTAGTGGTTCGGGGACAGTAGCTGGAAACACCATATATTTT. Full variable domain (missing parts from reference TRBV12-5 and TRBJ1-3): DARVTQTPRHKVTEMGQEVTMRCQPILGHNTVFWYRQTMMQGLELLAYFRNRAPLDDSGMPKDRFSAEMPDATLATLKIQPSEPRDSAVYFCASGSGTVAGNTIYFGEGSWLTVV.

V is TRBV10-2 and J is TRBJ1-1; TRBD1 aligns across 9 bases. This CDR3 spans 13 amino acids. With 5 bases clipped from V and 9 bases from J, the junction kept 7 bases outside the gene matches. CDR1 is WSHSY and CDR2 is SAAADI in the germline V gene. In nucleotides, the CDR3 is TGCGCCAGCAGTCCTACAGGGGGCCGGAAAGCTTTCTTT. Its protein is CASSPTGGRKAFF.

The CDR3 region is CASSLPSDTEAFF. CDR3 bases: TGTGCCAGCAGTTTGCCCAGCGACACTGAAGCTTTCTTT. This rearrangement joins TRBV12-3 or TRBV12-4 to TRBJ1-1, with D uncertain. V was shortened by 3 bases and J by 3 bases, with 8 bases between the two germline ends. The CDR3 runs to 13 residues.

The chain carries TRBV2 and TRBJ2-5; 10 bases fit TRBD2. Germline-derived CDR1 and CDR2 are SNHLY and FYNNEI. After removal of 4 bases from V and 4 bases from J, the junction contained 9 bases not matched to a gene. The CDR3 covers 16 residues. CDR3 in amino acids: CASSGISGGARETQYF. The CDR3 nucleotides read TGTGCCAGCAGTGGAATCAGCGGGGGGGCCAGAGAGACCCAGTACTTC. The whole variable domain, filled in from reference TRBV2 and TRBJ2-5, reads EPEVTQTPSHQVTQMGQEVILRCVPISNHLYFYWYRQILGQKVEFLVSFYNNEISEKSEIFDDQFSVERPDGSNFTLKIRSTKLEDSAMYFCASSGISGGARETQYFGPGTRLLVL.

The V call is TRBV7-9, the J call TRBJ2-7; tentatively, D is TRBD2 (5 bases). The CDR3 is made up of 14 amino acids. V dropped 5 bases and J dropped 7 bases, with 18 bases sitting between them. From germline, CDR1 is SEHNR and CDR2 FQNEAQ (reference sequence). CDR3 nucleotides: TGTGCCAGCAGCCCAGTCGGGCTAGCCTGGGAGCAGTACTTC. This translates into CASSPVGLAWEQYF.

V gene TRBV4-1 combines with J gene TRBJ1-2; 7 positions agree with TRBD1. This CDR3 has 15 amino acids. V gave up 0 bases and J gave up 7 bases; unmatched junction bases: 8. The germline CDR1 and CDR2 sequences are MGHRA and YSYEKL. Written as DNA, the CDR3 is TGCGCCAGCAGCCAAGAGTTCACAGGGGATCTTGGCTACACCTTC. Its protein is CASSQEFTGDLGYTF.